This T cell receptor (beta chain) was sequenced in a study (dated by TCRdb to the mid-2010s). Library preparation used RT-PCR. Data came from an Illumina MiSeq. TCRdb reprocessing: public reads trimmed at Q25 with fastp, clones called with MiXCR, in-frame beta chains kept. One record per CDR3 amino acid sequence lists the most common genes and DNA. For this sample the table gives almost 700,000 distinct CDR3 sequences, of which 13% to 15% were detected only once. In total, the top ten clones hold 3.6% of the sample. Only a few counts were recorded for this clonotype. The antigen it recognizes is unknown. There are no base qualities to consult, and no much larger clone falls within one base. Trimming takes 5 bases from V and 12 bases from J, and the germline ends sit 17 bases apart. According to the germline V gene, CDR1 reads SGHTA and CDR2 reads FQGNSA. The CDR3 numbers 13 residues from cysteine through phenylalanine. Kept here is only the CDR3 DNA, which spans 39 bases and is read in frame from base 1.

In this chain, TRBV7-2 is recombined with TRBJ2-1; the D assignment is uncertain and may be TRBD1 or TRBD2, with 5 bases supporting each. This TCR was sampled from a female donor in good health, serving as a healthy control. Sample: memory CD4+ T cells from blood. The nucleotides read TGTGCCAGCAGCAATGGGGGTTTAAGTAGGCAGTTCTTC. This codes for CASSNGGLSRQFF.